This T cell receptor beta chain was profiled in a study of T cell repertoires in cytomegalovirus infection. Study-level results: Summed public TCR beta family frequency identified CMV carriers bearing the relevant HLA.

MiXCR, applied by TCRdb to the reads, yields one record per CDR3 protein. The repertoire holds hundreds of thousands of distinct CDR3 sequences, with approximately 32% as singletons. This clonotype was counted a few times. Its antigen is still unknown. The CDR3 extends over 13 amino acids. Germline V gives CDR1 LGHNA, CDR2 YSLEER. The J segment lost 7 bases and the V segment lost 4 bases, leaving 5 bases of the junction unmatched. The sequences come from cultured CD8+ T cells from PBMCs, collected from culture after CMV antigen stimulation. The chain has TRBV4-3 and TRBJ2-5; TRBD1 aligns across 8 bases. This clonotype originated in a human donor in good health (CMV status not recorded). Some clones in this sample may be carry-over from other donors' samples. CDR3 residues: CASSRGTGGTQYF. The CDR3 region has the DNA TGCGCCAGCAGCCGCGGGACAGGAGGGACCCAGTACTTC.